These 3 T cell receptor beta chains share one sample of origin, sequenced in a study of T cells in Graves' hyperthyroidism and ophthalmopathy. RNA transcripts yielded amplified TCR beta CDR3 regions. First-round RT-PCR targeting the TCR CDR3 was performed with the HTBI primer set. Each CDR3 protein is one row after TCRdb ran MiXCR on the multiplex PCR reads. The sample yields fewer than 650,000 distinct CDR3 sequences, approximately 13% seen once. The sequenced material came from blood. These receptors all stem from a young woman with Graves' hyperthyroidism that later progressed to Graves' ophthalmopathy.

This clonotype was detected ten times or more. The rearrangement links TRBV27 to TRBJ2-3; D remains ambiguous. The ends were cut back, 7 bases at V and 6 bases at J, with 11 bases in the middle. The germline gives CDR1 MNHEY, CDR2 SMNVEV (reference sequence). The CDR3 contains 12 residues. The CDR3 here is CASTNLRDTQYF. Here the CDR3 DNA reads TGTGCCAGCACCAACCTAAGGGATACGCAGTATTTT.

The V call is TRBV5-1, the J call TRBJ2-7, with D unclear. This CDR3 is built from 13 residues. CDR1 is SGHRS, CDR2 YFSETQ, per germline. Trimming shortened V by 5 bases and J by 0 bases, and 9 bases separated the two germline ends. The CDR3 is CASRDPHSYEQYF. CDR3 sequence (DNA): TGCGCCAGCAGGGACCCCCACTCCTACGAGCAGTACTTC.

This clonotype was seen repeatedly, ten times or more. The CDR3 DNA reads TGTGCCTGGAGGGCAGGGTTTAGCGCAGATACGCAGTATTTT. This encodes CAWRAGFSADTQYF. V is TRBV30 and J is TRBJ2-3; D may be TRBD1 or TRBD2 (5 bases each). Germline V gives CDR1 GTSNPN, CDR2 SVGIG (reference sequence). V lost 3 bases to trimming and J lost 4 bases, with 14 bases between them. The CDR3 is 14 residues long.